Included here is one T cell receptor (beta chain) sequence, with context. How the authors handled the data: Estimates of nucleated cell counts were drawn from the amplification of reference gene primers. This table comes from immunoSEQ multiplex PCR, and its TCRdb copy is limited to in-frame clones, with some not included. Clonal size and the V and J genes are those of that table, whereas D and trimming came from the DNA. The data contain around 220,000 clones, about 90% of them singletons. The sample comes from a study of blood T cell repertoires in COVID-19. Allocation to cohorts depended on clinical history reported by the participants. The sequencing input was PBMCs or T cells enriched from blood (not recorded which). The receptor was isolated from a woman in her thirties with acute COVID-19.

CDR3: CATSAPPGTEAFF. CDR3 in DNA: TGTGCCACCAGTGCGCCGCCGGGCACTGAAGCTTTCTTT. The chain joins TRBV24-1 to TRBJ1-1; D uncertain. V gave up 5 bases and J gave up 4 bases, with 10 bases separating them. The CDR3 runs to 13 residues. Germline CDR1 KGHDR, CDR2 SFDVKD.